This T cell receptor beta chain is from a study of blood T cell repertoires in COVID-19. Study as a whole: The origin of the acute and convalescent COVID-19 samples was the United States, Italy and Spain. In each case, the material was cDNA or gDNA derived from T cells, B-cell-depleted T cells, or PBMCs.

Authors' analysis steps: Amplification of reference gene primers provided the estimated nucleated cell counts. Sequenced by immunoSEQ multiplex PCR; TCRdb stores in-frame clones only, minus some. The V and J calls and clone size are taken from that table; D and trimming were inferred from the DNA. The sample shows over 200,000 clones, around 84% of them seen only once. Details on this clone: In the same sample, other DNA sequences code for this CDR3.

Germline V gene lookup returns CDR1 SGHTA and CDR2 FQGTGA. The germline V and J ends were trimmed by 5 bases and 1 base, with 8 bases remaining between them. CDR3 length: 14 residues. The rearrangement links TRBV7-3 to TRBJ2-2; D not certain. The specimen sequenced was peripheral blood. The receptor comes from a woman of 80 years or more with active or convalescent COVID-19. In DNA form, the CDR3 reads TGTGCCAGCAGCCAAACAAGGAACACCGGGGAGCTGTTTTTT. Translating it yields CASSQTRNTGELFF.